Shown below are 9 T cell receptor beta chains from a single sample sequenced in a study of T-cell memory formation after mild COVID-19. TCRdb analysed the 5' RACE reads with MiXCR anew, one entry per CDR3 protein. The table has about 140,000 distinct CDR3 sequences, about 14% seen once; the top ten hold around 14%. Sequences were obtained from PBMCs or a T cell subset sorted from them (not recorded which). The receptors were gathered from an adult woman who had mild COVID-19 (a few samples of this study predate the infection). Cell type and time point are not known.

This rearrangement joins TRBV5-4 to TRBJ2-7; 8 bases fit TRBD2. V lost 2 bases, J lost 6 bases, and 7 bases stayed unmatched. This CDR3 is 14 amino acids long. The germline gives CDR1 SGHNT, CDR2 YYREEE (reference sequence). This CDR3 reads CASSFGTGGSEQYF. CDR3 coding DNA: TGTGCCAGCAGCTTCGGAACGGGAGGGAGCGAGCAGTACTTC.

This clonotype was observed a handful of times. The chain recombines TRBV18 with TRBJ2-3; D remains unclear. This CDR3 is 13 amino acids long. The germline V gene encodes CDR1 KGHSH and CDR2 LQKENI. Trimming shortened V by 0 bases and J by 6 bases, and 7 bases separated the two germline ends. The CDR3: CASSPPGWDTQYF. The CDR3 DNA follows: TGTGCCAGCTCACCACCAGGTTGGGATACGCAGTATTTT.

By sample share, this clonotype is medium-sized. CDR3 region: CASSESRRYGDEQYF. Written as DNA, the CDR3 is TGTGCCAGCAGTGAGTCCCGCAGGTACGGGGACGAGCAGTACTTC. The J gene is TRBJ2-7, the V gene TRBV25-1; D possibly corresponds to TRBD2 (5 bases). CDR3 length: 15 residues. V lost 3 bases, J lost 5 bases, and 17 bases lay in between. CDR1 MGHDK and CDR2 SYGVNS come from the germline V gene.

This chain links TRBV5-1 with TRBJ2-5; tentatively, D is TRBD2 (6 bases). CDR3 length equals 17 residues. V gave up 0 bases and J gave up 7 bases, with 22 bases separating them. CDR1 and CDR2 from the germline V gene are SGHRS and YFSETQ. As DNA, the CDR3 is TGCGCCAGCAGCTTGGCCTATGGATGGCGGGACCCAGGGACCCAGTACTTC. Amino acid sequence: CASSLAYGWRDPGTQYF.

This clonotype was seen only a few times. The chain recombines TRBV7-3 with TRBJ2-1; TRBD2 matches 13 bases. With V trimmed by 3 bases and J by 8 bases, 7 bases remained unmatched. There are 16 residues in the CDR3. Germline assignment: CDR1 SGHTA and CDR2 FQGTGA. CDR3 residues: CASSLATSGRADEQFF. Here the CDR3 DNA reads TGTGCCAGCAGCTTGGCTACTAGCGGGAGGGCCGATGAGCAGTTCTTC.

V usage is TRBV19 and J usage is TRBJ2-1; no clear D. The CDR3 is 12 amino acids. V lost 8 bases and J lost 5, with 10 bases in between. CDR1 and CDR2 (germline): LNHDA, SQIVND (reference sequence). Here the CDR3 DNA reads TGTGCCAGTGCCCCTGGGGACAATGAGCAGTTCTTC. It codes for CASAPGDNEQFF.

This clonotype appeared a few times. The CDR3 spells CAIRAGSGRSTNEKLFF. CDR3 nucleotides: TGTGCCATCAGGGCAGGGAGCGGAAGATCAACTAATGAAAAACTGTTTTTT. The J gene is TRBJ1-4, the V gene TRBV10-3, with D possibly being TRBD1 (5 bases). Germline lookup yields CDR1 ENHRY and CDR2 SYGVKD. V was trimmed by 6 bases and J by 0 bases, leaving 17 bases between them. This CDR3 spans 17 amino acids.

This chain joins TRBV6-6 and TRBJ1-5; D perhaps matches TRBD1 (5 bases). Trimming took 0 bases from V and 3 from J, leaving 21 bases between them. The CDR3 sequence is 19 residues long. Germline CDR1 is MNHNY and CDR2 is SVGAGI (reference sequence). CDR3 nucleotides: TGTGCCAGCAGTTACTCGACGCGTACAGGCACTTATTCCAATCAGCCCCAGCATTTT. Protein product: CASSYSTRTGTYSNQPQHF.

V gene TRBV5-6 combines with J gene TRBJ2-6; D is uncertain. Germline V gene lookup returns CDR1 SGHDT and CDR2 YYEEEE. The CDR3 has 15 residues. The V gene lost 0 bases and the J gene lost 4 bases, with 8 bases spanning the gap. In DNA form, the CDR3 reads TGTGCCAGCAGCTTGGACATCCCCGGGGCCAACGTCCTGACTTTC. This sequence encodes CASSLDIPGANVLTF.